This TCR beta chain stems from a study of T cells in Graves' hyperthyroidism and ophthalmopathy. This clonotype has at least ten counts. Template material for amplifying TCR beta CDR3 regions consisted of RNA transcripts. The TCR CDR3 was amplified in a first-round RT-PCR using the HTBI primer set. TCRdb redid the calling of the multiplex PCR reads with MiXCR, one entry per CDR3 protein. The sample lists nearly 750,000 distinct CDR3 sequences, approximately 40% occurring once. The TCR was taken from a woman aged 40 to 50 with Graves' hyperthyroidism. Sequenced material: blood.

The CDR3 nucleotides read TGTGCCAGCAGCTCCAACACGTACGAGCAGTACTTC. This translates into CASSSNTYEQYF. The chain links TRBV12-3 or TRBV12-4 to TRBJ2-7; D is uncertain. The CDR3 loop spans 12 amino acids. V lost 6 bases, J lost 4 bases, and 10 bases lay in between.